The clone carrying this T cell receptor (beta chain) occurred many times. The lymph nodes were axillary draining lymph nodes from breast cancer patients. A single record per CDR3 protein comes from TCRdb applying MiXCR to the multiplex PCR reads. The sample carries roughly 120,000 distinct CDR3 sequences, less than 20% recorded once. This record comes from a study of breast tumors, draining lymph nodes, adjacent tissues. The TCR was taken from a female donor with breast cancer. Some clones in this sample may be carry-over from other donors' samples. Sequenced material: axillary lymph node tissue.

CDR3 DNA: TGTGCCAGCATCAGTTTCTCCTATAATTCACCCCTCCACTTT. Amino acids: CASISFSYNSPLHF. This chain uses TRBV6-1 with TRBJ1-6, with D unresolved. This CDR3 contains 14 residues. Trimming took off 7 bases at V and 0 bases at J, with 7 bases between the two ends. Germline V gene sequence: CDR1 MNHNS, CDR2 SASEGT.